One TCR beta chain is described in this entry. J was trimmed by 6 bases and V by 3 bases; bases with no gene match: 7. Germline V gives CDR1 KGHSH, CDR2 LQKENI. The length of the CDR3 is 14 residues. In the original analysis: How many nucleated cells were present was estimated from reference gene primer amplification. Generated by immunoSEQ multiplex PCR, the TCRdb table keeps only in-frame clones and is missing some. V and J calls and clone size are those listed in that table; D and trimming were worked out from the DNA. The data show 400,000 to 450,000 clones, with just over 85% seen just once and 1.4% held by the top ten. This sample was taken from a study of blood T cell repertoires in COVID-19. Study at large: Samples of COVID-19 (acute and convalescent) were obtained from the United States, Italy and Spain. Nucleic acid was either cDNA or gDNA, and it came from T cells, B-cell-depleted T cells, or PBMCs.

V gene TRBV18 combines with J gene TRBJ1-1; 7 nucleotides align to TRBD1. Sequencing was done on a sample of peripheral blood. The receptor was isolated from a woman aged 25 to 39 with active or convalescent COVID-19. The CDR3 nucleotides read TGTGCCAGCTCACCCAGAACAGGGGTCCCTGAAGCTTTCTTT. Residues: CASSPRTGVPEAFF.